This T cell receptor (beta chain) is drawn from a study of blood T cell repertoires in COVID-19. Across the study: Samples came from the United States, Italy and Spain, spanning acute and convalescent COVID-19. T cells, B-cell-depleted T cells, or PBMCs supplied cDNA or gDNA.

Trimming removed 3 bases from V and 2 bases from J; junction bases left unmatched: 6. Looked up from germline, CDR1 is LGHDT and CDR2 is YNNKEL (reference sequence). CDR3 length: 15 residues. Under the authors' procedure: Quantification of nucleated cells was approximated via reference gene primer amplification. The protocol was immunoSEQ multiplex PCR, while the TCRdb copy is restricted to in-frame clones and leaves out a portion. D and trimming come from the DNA, and the V and J calls and clone size come from that table. The table lists around 120,000 clones, around 80% of them singletons, with approximately 2% in the top ten.

Sequencing was carried out using peripheral blood. This TCR derives from a man between 65 and 85 years old with acute or convalescent COVID-19. The chain is built from TRBV3-1 (or the pseudogene TRBV3-2) and TRBJ1-2, with 7 bases matching TRBD1. CDR3: CASSHWDSKNYGYTF. The CDR3 DNA follows: TGTGCCAGCAGCCATTGGGACAGCAAGAACTATGGCTACACCTTC.